These 22 T cell receptor beta chains were all obtained from the same sample, sequenced in a study of Ad26.COV2.S vaccination and SARS-CoV-2 variants. Treatment of the sample: about 20 received Ad26.COV2.S at low or high dose, single or two shots; roughly 5 received placebo; per-sample allocation not given. Material that was analyzed had been drawn on day 63 after the first vaccine or placebo injection. Clones were sequenced by immunoSEQ multiplex PCR, and TCRdb holds only the in-frame ones, with some missing. The table lists 380,000 or so clones, 70% to 90% of them singletons. The sample here was peripheral blood, taken in a trial of Ad26.COV2.S vaccine versus placebo. These TCRs come from a person between 18 and 65 years old who received the Ad26.COV2.S COVID-19 vaccine or a placebo.

This clone was recorded many times. V usage is TRBV10-2 and J usage is TRBJ2-7; 11 nucleotides match TRBD2. Unmatched junction bases numbered 5, after V lost 4 bases and J lost 3 bases. Germline assignment: CDR1 WSHSY and CDR2 SAAADI. CDR3 length: 15 amino acids. CDR3: CASSGVAGGIYEQYF. Here the CDR3 DNA reads TGCGCCAGCAGTGGGGTAGCGGGAGGGATCTACGAGCAGTACTTC.

The chain combines TRBV3-1 (or the pseudogene TRBV3-2) with TRBJ1-2; D ambiguous. This CDR3 is built from 11 residues. Looked up from germline, CDR1 is LGHDT and CDR2 is YNNKEL (reference sequence). The germline V and J ends were trimmed by 4 bases and 6 bases, with 6 bases remaining between them. CDR3 in amino acids: CASSPGDGYTF. The CDR3 DNA reads TGTGCCAGCAGCCCGGGTGATGGCTACACCTTC.

The chain uses TRBV11-2 and TRBJ1-2, with 8 bases identical to TRBD1. Germline-derived CDR1 and CDR2 are SGHAT and FQNNGV. This CDR3 comprises 13 residues. The junction had 6 bases not matched to a gene; V was cut back by 4 bases and J by 8 bases. CDR3 sequence (DNA): TGTGCCAGCAGCTCCCAGGGGGACAGGGGCTACACCTTC. The encoded protein is CASSSQGDRGYTF.

This sequence joins TRBV3-1 (or the pseudogene TRBV3-2) and TRBJ1-6, with a weak D call TRBD1 (5 bases). Germline V gene sequence: CDR1 LGHDT, CDR2 YNNKEL (reference sequence). This CDR3 spans 14 amino acids. V was trimmed by 4 bases and J by 3 bases, leaving 7 bases between them. Here the CDR3 reads CASSRGVYNSPLHF. The CDR3 nucleotides are TGTGCCAGCAGCCGGGGCGTCTATAATTCACCCCTCCACTTT.

The genes are TRBV30 and TRBJ1-1; D is ambiguous. The CDR3 loop spans 14 amino acids. Germline CDR1 and CDR2: GTSNPN and SVGIG (reference sequence). Trimming stripped 5 bases from V and 1 base from J, with 14 bases between. CDR3 region: CAWVTSRPNTEAFF. The DNA of the CDR3 is TGTGCCTGGGTAACTTCACGGCCGAACACTGAAGCTTTCTTT. Drawing the rest from reference TRBV30 and TRBJ1-1, the complete variable domain is SQTIHQWPATLVQPVGSPLSLECTVEGTSNPNLYWYRQAAGRGLQLLFYSVGIGQISSEVPQNLSASRPQDRQFILSSKKLLLSDSGFYLCAWVTSRPNTEAFFGQGTRLTVV.

This rearrangement joins TRBV19 to TRBJ1-3; 8 bases fit TRBD1. Germline V CDR1 and CDR2: LNHDA, SQIVND (reference sequence). V dropped 5 bases and J dropped 3; count of bases not matched to a gene: 6. The CDR3 sequence is 15 residues long. CDR3 coding DNA: TGTGCCAGTAGTCCTGAAGGGACAGGTGGAAACACCATATATTTT. Translation gives CASSPEGTGGNTIYF.

The chain joins TRBV28 to TRBJ2-7; 7 bases match TRBD1. The CDR3 totals 16 residues. Per the germline V gene, CDR1 is MDHEN and CDR2 is SYDVKM. The trim removed 1 base at V and 3 bases at J, leaving 9 bases unmatched. The CDR3 DNA reads TGTGCCAGCAGTTTATTCACAGGGGCGCGGCACTACGAGCAGTACTTC. This codes for CASSLFTGARHYEQYF.

In this sample, this clone turned up once. The chain employs TRBV12-3 or TRBV12-4 and TRBJ2-7; D gene unclear. This CDR3 has 13 amino acids. Trimming left V 4 bases short and J 0 bases short, with 7 bases between. Here the CDR3 reads CASSSPGSYEQYF. The CDR3 DNA reads TGTGCCAGCAGTTCCCCCGGCTCCTACGAGCAGTACTTC.

As for this clone: Other DNA sequences of this sample code for an identical CDR3. The V and J genes are TRBV24-1 and TRBJ2-3; D gene uncertain. Germline V gene sequence: CDR1 KGHDR, CDR2 SFDVKD. Trimming pared 7 bases from V and 2 bases from J, leaving 3 bases between. The CDR3 contains 11 residues. The CDR3 DNA follows: TGTGCCACCAGCCTCACAGATACGCAGTATTTT. Its protein product is CATSLTDTQYF.

The rearrangement joins TRBV5-6 to TRBJ2-7; D is perhaps TRBD1 or TRBD2 (5 bases each). CDR3 length: 14 residues. Trimming took 7 bases from V and 5 from J, leaving 19 bases between them. Germline-derived CDR1 and CDR2 are SGHDT and YYEEEE. This CDR3 reads CASRNGAGLNEQYF. The CDR3 bases are TGTGCCAGCCGAAACGGGGCAGGGCTCAACGAGCAGTACTTC. The entire variable domain, with the rest obtained from reference TRBV5-6 and TRBJ2-7, is as follows: DAGVTQSPTHLIKTRGQQVTLRCSPKSGHDTVSWYQQALGQGPQFIFQYYEEEERQRGNFPDRFSGHQFPNYSSELNVNALLLGDSALYLCASRNGAGLNEQYFGPGTRLTVT.

This rearrangement joins TRBV6-1 to TRBJ1-1; TRBD1 might be the D (5 bases). Between the trimmed V and J ends, which lost 3 bases and 3 bases, there was a span of 8 bases. This CDR3 has 13 amino acids. Germline V gene data show CDR1 as MNHNS and CDR2 as SASEGT. CDR3 residues: CASSDHRYTEAFF. Here the CDR3 DNA reads TGTGCCAGCAGTGATCACAGGTACACTGAAGCTTTCTTT.

V and J are TRBV5-6 and TRBJ2-7; no reliable D call. The CDR3 is 15 amino acids. V lost 0 bases and J lost 3, with 13 bases in between. Germline-derived CDR1 and CDR2 are SGHDT and YYEEEE. The CDR3 region is CASSLGPQDGYEQYF. The CDR3 coding sequence is TGTGCCAGCAGCTTGGGACCCCAGGACGGCTACGAGCAGTACTTC.

The chain's CDR3 is CASNQNRGRNSPLHF. The DNA for the CDR3 is TGTGCCAGTAACCAGAACAGGGGAAGGAATTCACCCCTCCACTTT. The chain is built from TRBV19 and TRBJ1-6, with 7 bases identical to TRBD1. The CDR3 sequence is 15 residues long. V was clipped by 7 bases and J by 7 bases; unmatched bases: 10. The V gene's germline CDR1 is LNHDA and CDR2 SQIVND (reference sequence). Together with reference TRBV19 and TRBJ1-6, the CDR3 gives the full variable domain: DGGITQSPKYLFRKEGQNVTLSCEQNLNHDAMYWYRQDPGQGLRLIYYSQIVNDFQKGDIAEGYSVSREKKESFPLTVTSAQKNPTAFYLCASNQNRGRNSPLHFGNGTRLTVT.

The gene calls are TRBV27 and TRBJ1-5; D unclear. Looked up from germline, CDR1 is MNHEY and CDR2 is SMNVEV (reference sequence). The CDR3 sequence is 14 residues long. V was clipped by 3 bases and J by 6 bases, with 12 bases between them. The CDR3 loop is CASSLEATFQPQHF. The CDR3 region has the DNA TGTGCCAGCAGTTTGGAGGCTACGTTTCAGCCCCAGCATTTT.

This sequence joins TRBV28 and TRBJ2-5; 10 positions agree with TRBD2. The junction had 5 bases not matched to a gene; V was cut back by 5 bases and J by 5 bases. Germline lookup yields CDR1 MDHEN and CDR2 SYDVKM. The CDR3 totals 14 residues. CDR3 bases: TGTGCCAGCAGTCGAGCGGGGGGGAGTGAGACCCAGTACTTC. This codes for CASSRAGGSETQYF.

V is TRBV24-1 and J is TRBJ1-5, with D possibly matching TRBD1 (5 bases). The CDR3 contains 14 residues. Germline V gene lookup returns CDR1 KGHDR and CDR2 SFDVKD. With 4 bases removed from V and 10 bases from J, the gap between germline ends came to 16 bases. The CDR3 here is CATSDTGLQIPQHF. CDR3 DNA sequence: TGTGCCACCAGTGACACAGGATTACAAATTCCCCAGCATTTT.

The rearrangement links TRBV28 to TRBJ1-4, with D hard to call. Between the trimmed V and J ends, which lost 3 bases and 8 bases, there was a span of 13 bases. CDR1 and CDR2 (germline): MDHEN, SYDVKM. This CDR3 is 14 amino acids long. The CDR3 loop reads CASSFRNDQEKLFF. CDR3 nucleotide sequence: TGTGCCAGCAGTTTTCGGAACGACCAAGAAAAACTGTTTTTT.

The gene calls are TRBV11-1 and TRBJ2-7, with D tentatively TRBD2 (6 bases). The CDR3 loop spans 14 amino acids. Germline CDR1 is SGHAT and CDR2 is FQDESV (reference sequence). Trimming cost V 2 bases and J 3 bases, with 11 bases left between them. CDR3 DNA sequence: TGTGCCAGCAGCTTAAGCGGGCTAATCTACGAGCAGTACTTC. This codes for CASSLSGLIYEQYF.

The chain recombines TRBV7-9 with TRBJ1-4, with 11 bases identical to TRBD1. The germline CDR1 and CDR2 sequences are SEHNR and FQNEAQ (reference sequence). V gave up 5 bases and J gave up 8 bases; unmatched junction bases: 7. The CDR3 has 15 amino acids. The CDR3 DNA follows: TGTGCCAGCAGCCCTTGGACAGGGGGCGAAGAAAAACTGTTTTTT. This translates into CASSPWTGGEEKLFF.

The chain links TRBV21-1 to TRBJ1-3. TRBV21-1 is a pseudogene segment. The CDR3 is made up of 18 amino acids. CDR3 sequence (DNA): TGTGCCAGCAGCAAAGGCCCCTCGGTGGGGATGGTAGGAAACACCATATATTTT. Translating gives CASSKGPSVGMVGNTIYF.

This clone came up a few times. The rearrangement joins TRBV5-4 to TRBJ2-7; TRBD1 matches 8 bases. The CDR3 runs to 16 residues. V gave up 0 bases and J gave up 7 bases; unmatched junction bases: 12. Germline lookup yields CDR1 SGHNT and CDR2 YYREEE (reference sequence). CDR3 nucleotide sequence: TGTGCCAGCAGCTTGGCTCTGGCAGGGGGCCGTAGGGAGCAGTACTTC. Translating gives CASSLALAGGRREQYF.

The rearrangement uses TRBV6-2 or TRBV6-3 and TRBJ2-2; 8 positions agree with TRBD1. The CDR3 is 16 residues long. V was clipped by 5 bases and J by 5 bases; unmatched bases: 10. Germline values: CDR1 MNHEY, CDR2 SVGEGT. The CDR3 DNA sequence: TGTGCCAGCAGTCCAGACAGGGGAACGAGGACCGGGGAGCTGTTTTTT. Its protein product is CASSPDRGTRTGELFF.